Below are 24 T cell receptor beta chains sequenced from a single sample in a study of neurological immune-mediated disorders. TCRdb used MiXCR to reprocess the 5' RACE reads, holding one entry per CDR3 protein. The sample has over 25,000 distinct CDR3 sequences, less than 25% seen once. The specimen was CD4+ T cells from blood. The receptors originated from a man aged 50-60 years with HTLV-1-associated myelopathy (HAM/TSP).

This clonotype was seen repeatedly, ten times or more. The V gene is TRBV5-1, the J gene TRBJ1-1; the D is unclear. In germline, CDR1 is SGHRS, CDR2 YFSETQ. V lost 1 base and J 0 bases, leaving 10 bases between the germline ends. This CDR3 spans 15 amino acids. The CDR3 region has the DNA TGCGCCAGCAGCTTGTCGGTTGCGATGAACACTGAAGCTTTCTTT. This translates into CASSLSVAMNTEAFF. Drawing the rest from reference TRBV5-1 and TRBJ1-1, the complete variable domain is KAGVTQTPRYLIKTRGQQVTLSCSPISGHRSVSWYQQTPGQGLQFLFEYFSETQRNKGNFPGRFSGRQFSNSRSEMNVSTLELGDSALYLCASSLSVAMNTEAFFGQGTRLTVV.

This chain joins TRBV18 and TRBJ1-6, with D unresolved. This CDR3 spans 15 amino acids. The V and J ends lost 2 bases and 2 bases respectively, with 7 bases between them. Germline CDR1 and CDR2: KGHSH and LQKENI. The CDR3 DNA follows: TGTGCCAGCTCACCAGAGGCAGCCTATAATTCACCCCTCCACTTT. Protein sequence: CASSPEAAYNSPLHF.

The chain's CDR3 is CASSTRVRGRGQPQHF. In nucleotides, the CDR3 is TGTGCCAGCAGCACAAGAGTACGGGGAAGGGGTCAGCCCCAGCATTTT. The chain recombines TRBV5-6 with TRBJ1-5, with D possibly TRBD1 on 5 matching bases. The V end lost 4 bases, the J end lost 6 bases, and 20 bases lay between the germline ends. The CDR3 extends over 16 amino acids. The germline gives CDR1 SGHDT, CDR2 YYEEEE.

This clonotype was seen ten or more times. The genes are TRBV7-8 and TRBJ1-2; D perhaps matches TRBD1 (6 bases). The CDR3 is 16 residues long. Germline V gene lookup returns CDR1 SGHVS and CDR2 FQNEAQ. V dropped 5 bases and J dropped 0 bases, with 16 bases sitting between them. The CDR3 protein is CASSPKAPGANYGYTF. The CDR3 DNA reads as TGTGCCAGCAGCCCAAAGGCCCCAGGGGCTAACTATGGCTACACCTTC.

In this sample, this clonotype turned up once. J is TRBJ1-1 and V is TRBV12-3 or TRBV12-4; TRBD1 aligns across 10 bases. The CDR3 loop spans 16 amino acids. Trimming cost V 4 bases and J 7 bases; bases outside gene matches: 12. The CDR3 sequence: CASSSQPDRGLGEAFF. CDR3 coding DNA: TGTGCCAGCAGTTCTCAGCCCGACAGGGGGCTTGGTGAAGCTTTCTTT.

This clonotype showed up many times. V and J are TRBV20-1 and TRBJ2-1; D gene uncertain. The V gene's germline CDR1 is DFQATT and CDR2 SNEGSKA (reference sequence). The ends were cut back, 5 bases at V and 3 bases at J, with 14 bases in the middle. CDR3 length equals 14 residues. CDR3 DNA sequence: TGCAGTGCTGATCCTTCCGCCAACTACAATGAGCAGTTCTTC. Protein product: CSADPSANYNEQFF.

This clonotype was seen at least ten times. The V gene is TRBV11-2, the J gene TRBJ2-5; D possibly corresponds to TRBD1 (5 bases). Germline loops: CDR1 SGHAT, CDR2 FQNNGV. The V and J ends lost 3 bases and 5 bases respectively, with 10 bases between them. The CDR3 loop spans 13 amino acids. CDR3 coding DNA: TGTGCCAGCAGCTTTGGGGCTCGGGAGACCCAGTACTTC. It specifies CASSFGARETQYF. The full variable domain, in which reference TRBV11-2 and TRBJ2-5 provide the parts outside the CDR3, is EAGVAQSPRYKIIEKRQSVAFWCNPISGHATLYWYQQILGQGPKLLIQFQNNGVVDDSQLPKDRFSAERLKGVDSTLKIQPAKLEDSAVYLCASSFGARETQYFGPGTRLLVL.

As to this clonotype: One junction end disagrees with the germline gene, perhaps due to a read error. V is TRBV6-6 and J is TRBJ2-3; 9 bases are shared with TRBD1. This CDR3 region has 16 residues. The germline gives CDR1 MNHNY, CDR2 SVGAGI (reference sequence). The CDR3 DNA follows: TGTGCAAGCAGTCTCAACAGGGGGCAAGGCACAGATACGCAGTATTTT. Its translation: CASSLNRGQGTDTQYF.

This clonotype was counted at least ten times. V is TRBV20-1 and J is TRBJ1-3; D might be TRBD1 (5 bases). CDR3 length: 15 residues. Trimming stripped 4 bases from V and 3 bases from J, with 16 bases between. Germline V lookup: CDR1 DFQATT, CDR2 SNEGSKA (reference sequence). The CDR3 reads CSATAGSSGGNTIYF. The CDR3 nucleotides read TGCAGTGCTACGGCAGGGTCCAGCGGTGGAAACACCATATATTTT.

This clonotype was picked up many times. The V gene is TRBV29-1, the J gene TRBJ2-3, with 10 bases matching TRBD2. The germline V gene has CDR1 SQVTM and CDR2 ANQGSEA. The trim removed 6 bases at V and 4 bases at J, leaving 7 bases unmatched. The CDR3 has 14 amino acids. In DNA form, the CDR3 reads TGCAGCGTATCCAAGCGGGAGGGCGCAGATACGCAGTATTTT. Its translation is CSVSKREGADTQYF.

This clonotype has at least ten counts. The chain couples TRBV7-7 to TRBJ2-3; TRBD1 is a possible D gene (5 bases). This CDR3 region has 14 residues. Per the germline V gene, CDR1 is SSHAT and CDR2 is FNYEAQ (reference sequence). Trimming took off 1 base at V and 1 base at J, with 6 bases between the two ends. Here the CDR3 DNA reads TGTGCCAGCAGCTTAGGACAGCGCACAGATACGCAGTATTTT. Translation: CASSLGQRTDTQYF. Full variable domain (remainder filled in from reference TRBV7-7 and TRBJ2-3): GAGVSQSPRYKVTKRGQDVTLRCDPISSHATLYWYQQALGQGPEFLTYFNYEAQPDKSGLPSDRFSAERPEGSISTLTIQRTEQRDSAMYRCASSLGQRTDTQYFGPGTRLTVL.

This clonotype was counted many times. This chain connects TRBV7-2 to TRBJ2-3; D may be TRBD1 (5 bases). Germline V gene lookup returns CDR1 SGHTA and CDR2 FQGNSA. The germline V and J ends were trimmed by 1 base and 4 bases, with 9 bases remaining between them. The CDR3 consists of 14 residues. CDR3 coding DNA: TGTGCCAGCAGCTTAGGTGCAGGGTCAGATACGCAGTATTTT. This gives the protein CASSLGAGSDTQYF.

This clonotype came up a few times. This chain connects TRBV6-6 to TRBJ2-3; D remains unclear. Per germline, CDR1 MNHNY and CDR2 SVGAGI (reference sequence). The CDR3 totals 12 residues. The V end lost 5 bases, the J end lost 6 bases, and 9 bases lay between the germline ends. The CDR3 sequence is CASSHGRDTQYF. For the CDR3, the DNA is TGTGCCAGCAGTCACGGTAGGGATACGCAGTATTTT.

This clonotype has at least ten counts. This sequence joins TRBV12-3 or TRBV12-4 and TRBJ2-7; TRBD1 aligns across 7 bases. CDR3 length: 12 amino acids. With V trimmed by 5 bases and J by 11 bases, 9 bases remained unmatched. CDR3 loop: CASSPRDSLKYF. Written as DNA, the CDR3 is TGTGCCAGCAGTCCCCGGGACAGCTTAAAGTACTTC.

There are many counts of this clonotype. The rearrangement links TRBV12-3 or TRBV12-4 to TRBJ1-1; D is unresolved. The V end was cut by 6 bases, the J end by 3 bases, with 17 bases between. This CDR3 has 15 amino acids. This chain's CDR3 is CASRLDPGKDTEAFF. In DNA, the CDR3 is TGTGCCAGCAGACTCGATCCGGGCAAAGACACTGAAGCTTTCTTT.

This clonotype was seen repeatedly, ten times or more. The chain joins TRBV7-2 to TRBJ1-4, with D perhaps matching TRBD1 (5 bases). The germline V gene encodes CDR1 SGHTA and CDR2 FQGNSA. V gave up 3 bases and J gave up 8 bases, with 13 bases separating them. The CDR3 is 14 amino acids. CDR3 nucleotide sequence: TGTGCCAGCAGCTTGGCAGGGCCGGGAGAAAAACTGTTTTTT. Protein sequence: CASSLAGPGEKLFF.

This clonotype is classed as medium-sized (0.01 to 0.1%). The chain combines TRBV7-6 with TRBJ2-1, with D possibly being TRBD2 (7 bases). V shed 8 bases and J shed 4 bases, with 27 bases lying between them. The CDR3 has 18 residues. In germline, CDR1 is SGHVS, CDR2 FNYEAQ. CDR3 coding DNA: TGTGCCAGCCCTCAGGGGAGGGGTACGTGGGGTTTATACAATGAGCAGTTCTTC. As protein: CASPQGRGTWGLYNEQFF.

Ten or more counts support this clonotype. For the CDR3, the DNA is TGCGCCAGCAGCTTGGGGACAGGCGGAGAGACCCAGTACTTC. Its translation is CASSLGTGGETQYF. J is TRBJ2-5 and V is TRBV5-1, with 7 bases fitting TRBD1. The CDR3 is made up of 14 amino acids. Germline V lookup: CDR1 SGHRS, CDR2 YFSETQ. Germline trimming cut 0 bases from V and 4 bases from J; bases unmatched to any gene: 3.

This clonotype has at least ten counts. The chain is built from TRBV7-8 and TRBJ2-2; TRBD2 matches 13 bases. CDR1 is SGHVS, CDR2 FQNEAQ, per germline. The CDR3 runs to 17 residues. After removal of 4 bases from V and 4 bases from J, the junction contained 6 bases not matched to a gene. The CDR3 DNA follows: TGTGCCAGCAGCTCACCGGGACTAGCGGGGAGCACCGGGGAGCTGTTTTTT. Translated, it gives CASSSPGLAGSTGELFF.

This clonotype has at least ten counts. The rearrangement joins TRBV11-2 to TRBJ2-2; D is unresolved. The germline CDR1 and CDR2 sequences are SGHAT and FQNNGV. The CDR3 loop spans 14 amino acids. Trimming took off 0 bases at V and 7 bases at J, with 9 bases between the two ends. The CDR3 reads CASSLELGRGELFF. The CDR3 bases are TGTGCCAGCAGCTTAGAGTTGGGCCGCGGGGAGCTGTTTTTT.

The sample holds many counts of this clonotype. The chain joins TRBV5-6 to TRBJ1-1; 7 nucleotides match TRBD1. The germline CDR1 and CDR2 sequences are SGHDT and YYEEEE. The CDR3 has 13 amino acids. Trimming removed 3 bases from V and 9 bases from J; junction bases left unmatched: 8. The CDR3 DNA reads as TGTGCCAGCAGCTCCCCAGGGGGAACGAAAGCTTTCTTT. This gives the protein CASSSPGGTKAFF.

This clonotype was counted many times. The genes are TRBV5-1 and TRBJ2-3; TRBD2 agrees at 8 bases. CDR3 length: 15 amino acids. From germline, CDR1 is SGHRS and CDR2 YFSETQ. Germline trimming cut 5 bases from V and 2 bases from J; bases unmatched to any gene: 7. CDR3 nucleotides: TGCGCCAGCAGATGGAGCGGGAGTCCCACAGATACGCAGTATTTT. Protein sequence: CASRWSGSPTDTQYF.

Many counts were recorded for this clonotype. The CDR3 is CASSSAPLMNTEAFF. CDR3 nucleotide sequence: TGTGCCAGTAGTAGCGCTCCTCTTATGAACACTGAAGCTTTCTTT. V usage is TRBV19 and J usage is TRBJ1-1; D uncertain. CDR3 size: 15 residues. CDR1 and CDR2 from the germline V gene are LNHDA and SQIVND (reference sequence). V lost 4 bases and J 0 bases, leaving 12 bases between the germline ends.

J is TRBJ1-6 and V is TRBV3-1; D may be TRBD1 (6 bases). Trimming removed 3 bases at V and 6 bases at J, with 9 bases between. The CDR3 is 14 residues long. CDR1 is LGHDT and CDR2 is YNNKEL in the germline V gene (reference sequence). CDR3 DNA sequence: TGTGCCAGCAGCCAGGCCAGGGGTAATTCACCCCTCCACTTT. Protein product: CASSQARGNSPLHF.